The next 19 T cell receptor beta chains were all read from a single sample in a study of cytomegalovirus exposure and HLA in healthy donors. Sequenced by immunoSEQ multiplex PCR; TCRdb stores in-frame clones only, minus some. The sample lists more than 130,000 clones, approximately 86% occurring once. Sequencing input: PBMCs. These receptors all stem from a woman between 18 and 29 years old in good health and CMV-seropositive.

This clone was counted a few times. CDR3 in DNA: TGTGCCAGCAGCTTACGACGGGGGGCCACCGGGGAGCTGTTTTTT. Protein: CASSLRRGATGELFF. The V gene is TRBV13, the J gene TRBJ2-2, with D possibly TRBD2 on 7 matching bases. V shed 2 bases and J shed 4 bases, with 11 bases lying between them. The CDR3 runs to 15 residues. Germline V CDR1 and CDR2: PRHDT, FYEKMQ (reference sequence).

The rearrangement links TRBV5-8 to TRBJ2-7; 9 nucleotides align to TRBD2. The CDR3 is 11 residues long. Germline assignment: CDR1 SGHTS and CDR2 YDEGEE. This chain's CDR3 is CASSSPEGLAV. Here the CDR3 DNA reads TGTGCCAGCAGCTCCCCGGAAGGACTAGCGGTC.

The chain links TRBV6-5 to TRBJ2-7; 10 nucleotides align to TRBD1. V dropped 5 bases and J dropped 0; count of bases not matched to a gene: 4. This CDR3 spans 15 amino acids. Germline-derived CDR1 and CDR2 are MNHEY and SVGAGI. CDR3 protein: CASSRGQGSSYEQYF. The CDR3 DNA reads as TGTGCCAGCAGTAGGGGACAGGGGAGCTCCTACGAGCAGTACTTC.

The CDR3 sequence is CASSWKTRRVSNQPQHF. The CDR3 DNA is TGTGCCAGCAGTTGGAAAACCCGACGGGTATCCAATCAGCCCCAGCATTTT. This sequence joins TRBV28 and TRBJ1-5; D is undetermined. V dropped 4 bases and J dropped 3 bases, with 19 bases sitting between them. The CDR3 is made up of 17 amino acids. Germline loops: CDR1 MDHEN, CDR2 SYDVKM. The full variable domain, with the rest looked up from reference TRBV28 and TRBJ1-5, is DVKVTQSSRYLVKRTGEKVFLECVQDMDHENMFWYRQDPGLGLRLIYFSYDVKMKEKGDIPEGYSVSREKKERFSLILESASTNQTSMYLCASSWKTRRVSNQPQHFGDGTRLSIL.

The chain has TRBV28 and TRBJ1-1; D is perhaps TRBD1 (6 bases). The CDR3 extends over 16 amino acids. The germline V and J ends were trimmed by 6 bases and 4 bases, with 21 bases remaining between them. Germline V gene sequence: CDR1 MDHEN, CDR2 SYDVKM. The CDR3 DNA sequence: TGTGCCAGCAGCTGGACCTATAAACAGGGCGGCACTGAAGCTTTCTTT. It encodes CASSWTYKQGGTEAFF.

The chain has TRBV5-1 and TRBJ2-3; 10 nucleotides match TRBD2. Looked up from germline, CDR1 is SGHRS and CDR2 is YFSETQ. V shed 5 bases and J 4 bases; nucleotides not matched to a gene: 7. This CDR3 is 15 amino acids long. DNA for the CDR3: TGCGCCAGCAGGACCAGGACTAGCGGAGCAGATACGCAGTATTTT. Protein: CASRTRTSGADTQYF.

The gene calls are TRBV19 and TRBJ2-2; 8 bases align to TRBD2. Trimming removed 6 bases from V and 4 bases from J; junction bases left unmatched: 7. Germline lookup yields CDR1 LNHDA and CDR2 SQIVND (reference sequence). CDR3 length: 15 amino acids. The CDR3 bases are TGTGCCAGTAGGGGGGTAGCGGGGTTCACCGGGGAGCTGTTTTTT. Translated, it gives CASRGVAGFTGELFF.

The gene calls are TRBV7-9 and TRBJ2-7; 11 bases are a match to TRBD2. Germline values: CDR1 SEHNR, CDR2 FQNEAQ (reference sequence). This CDR3 region has 15 residues. The V segment lost 0 bases and the J segment 6 bases; nucleotides outside the gene matches: 4. The CDR3 coding sequence is TGTGCCAGCAGCTTAGCTGAGACTAGCGGGACCGAGCAGTACTTC. Translating gives CASSLAETSGTEQYF.

The genes are TRBV5-6 and TRBJ2-1, with 8 nucleotides matching TRBD2. Losses at the gene ends were 4 bases for V and 10 bases for J; bases not matched to a gene: 10. The CDR3 has 14 amino acids. Germline CDR1 SGHDT, CDR2 YYEEEE. DNA for the CDR3: TGTGCCAGCAGCGCGGGACTAGGGGGATGGGAGCAGTTCTTC. Translation: CASSAGLGGWEQFF.

This clone has just one count. This CDR3 reads CASSLSSGREPQHF. As DNA, the CDR3 is TGCGCCAGCAGCTTGTCCTCCGGGAGGGAGCCCCAGCATTTT. J is TRBJ1-5 and V is TRBV5-1; D is ambiguous. V lost 1 base, J lost 8 bases, and 13 bases lay in between. Looked up from germline, CDR1 is SGHRS and CDR2 is YFSETQ. This CDR3 comprises 14 residues.

This rearrangement joins TRBV19 to TRBJ2-3, with TRBD1 identical over 7 bases. The CDR3 has 22 amino acids. CDR1 is LNHDA and CDR2 is SQIVND in the germline V gene (reference sequence). The ends lost 4 bases at V and 4 bases at J; junction bases unmatched: 29. Here the CDR3 reads CASSRGWGAKGAWVRVSDTQYF. The CDR3 DNA reads TGTGCCAGTAGTAGGGGTTGGGGCGCAAAGGGGGCCTGGGTTCGTGTCTCAGATACGCAGTATTTT.

This rearrangement joins TRBV2 to TRBJ1-1; no reliable D call. This CDR3 contains 12 residues. Germline assignment: CDR1 SNHLY and CDR2 FYNNEI. Trimming removed 7 bases at V and 11 bases at J, with 17 bases between. The CDR3 sequence: CASKLSGGGAFF. CDR3 sequence (DNA): TGTGCCAGCAAATTGTCCGGCGGTGGGGCTTTCTTT.

The chain has TRBV28 and TRBJ1-4; TRBD1 might be the D (5 bases). CDR1 MDHEN and CDR2 SYDVKM come from the germline V gene. This CDR3 comprises 12 residues. V was shortened by 2 bases and J by 12 bases, with 10 bases between the two germline ends. The CDR3 DNA is TGTGCCAGCAGTTTACAGGGCAGGGAACTGTTTTTT. It specifies CASSLQGRELFF.

The V call is TRBV28, the J call TRBJ1-1; D not resolved. The V end was cut by 10 bases, the J end by 6 bases, with 12 bases between. Germline V lookup: CDR1 MDHEN, CDR2 SYDVKM. The CDR3 has 11 residues. The CDR3 sequence is CAISLRAEAFF. CDR3 in DNA: TGTGCCATCTCGCTCCGGGCTGAAGCTTTCTTT.

V is TRBV28 and J is TRBJ1-3; D is undetermined. The germline V gene encodes CDR1 MDHEN and CDR2 SYDVKM. V shed 6 bases and J shed 4 bases, with 16 bases lying between them. CDR3 length: 15 residues. The CDR3 DNA reads as TGTGCCAGCAGCGGGGTAGGGAGCGGAGGAAACACCATATATTTT. Its protein product is CASSGVGSGGNTIYF.

J is TRBJ2-5 and V is TRBV9; 8 nucleotides align to TRBD1. The CDR3 runs 15 residues. V lost 2 bases to trimming and J lost 5 bases; unmatched junction nucleotides: 8. Germline CDR1 and CDR2: SGDLS and YYNGEE. DNA for the CDR3: TGTGCCAGCAGCGTGGGGCAGGGGGCGCAGGAGACCCAGTACTTC. Amino acids: CASSVGQGAQETQYF.

The CDR3 coding sequence is TGTGCCAGCAGTGAATATACGGGAGGATCGAACACCGGGGAGCTGTTTTTT. The encoded protein is CASSEYTGGSNTGELFF. V is TRBV6-1 and J is TRBJ2-2; TRBD2 matches 7 bases. J lost 0 bases, V lost 2 bases, and 6 bases had no gene match. Per germline, CDR1 MNHNS and CDR2 SASEGT. CDR3 size: 17 residues.

This clone was detected only once. This chain connects TRBV2 to TRBJ2-5; D is uncertain. Germline assignment: CDR1 SNHLY and CDR2 FYNNEI. The length of the CDR3 is 14 residues. V was clipped by 0 bases and J by 2 bases, with 7 bases between them. Here the CDR3 DNA reads TGTGCCAGCAGTGAAGCTCACAGACAAGAGACCCAGTACTTC. It translates to CASSEAHRQETQYF.

The genes are TRBV6-4 and TRBJ2-7, with TRBD2 as a possible D gene (5 bases). Per the germline V gene, CDR1 is MRHNA and CDR2 is SNTAGT. The V gene lost 7 bases and the J gene lost 6 bases, with 13 bases spanning the gap. This CDR3 has 12 amino acids. The CDR3 here is CASNREGSEQYF. The CDR3 bases are TGTGCCAGCAACCGAGAGGGTAGCGAGCAGTACTTC.